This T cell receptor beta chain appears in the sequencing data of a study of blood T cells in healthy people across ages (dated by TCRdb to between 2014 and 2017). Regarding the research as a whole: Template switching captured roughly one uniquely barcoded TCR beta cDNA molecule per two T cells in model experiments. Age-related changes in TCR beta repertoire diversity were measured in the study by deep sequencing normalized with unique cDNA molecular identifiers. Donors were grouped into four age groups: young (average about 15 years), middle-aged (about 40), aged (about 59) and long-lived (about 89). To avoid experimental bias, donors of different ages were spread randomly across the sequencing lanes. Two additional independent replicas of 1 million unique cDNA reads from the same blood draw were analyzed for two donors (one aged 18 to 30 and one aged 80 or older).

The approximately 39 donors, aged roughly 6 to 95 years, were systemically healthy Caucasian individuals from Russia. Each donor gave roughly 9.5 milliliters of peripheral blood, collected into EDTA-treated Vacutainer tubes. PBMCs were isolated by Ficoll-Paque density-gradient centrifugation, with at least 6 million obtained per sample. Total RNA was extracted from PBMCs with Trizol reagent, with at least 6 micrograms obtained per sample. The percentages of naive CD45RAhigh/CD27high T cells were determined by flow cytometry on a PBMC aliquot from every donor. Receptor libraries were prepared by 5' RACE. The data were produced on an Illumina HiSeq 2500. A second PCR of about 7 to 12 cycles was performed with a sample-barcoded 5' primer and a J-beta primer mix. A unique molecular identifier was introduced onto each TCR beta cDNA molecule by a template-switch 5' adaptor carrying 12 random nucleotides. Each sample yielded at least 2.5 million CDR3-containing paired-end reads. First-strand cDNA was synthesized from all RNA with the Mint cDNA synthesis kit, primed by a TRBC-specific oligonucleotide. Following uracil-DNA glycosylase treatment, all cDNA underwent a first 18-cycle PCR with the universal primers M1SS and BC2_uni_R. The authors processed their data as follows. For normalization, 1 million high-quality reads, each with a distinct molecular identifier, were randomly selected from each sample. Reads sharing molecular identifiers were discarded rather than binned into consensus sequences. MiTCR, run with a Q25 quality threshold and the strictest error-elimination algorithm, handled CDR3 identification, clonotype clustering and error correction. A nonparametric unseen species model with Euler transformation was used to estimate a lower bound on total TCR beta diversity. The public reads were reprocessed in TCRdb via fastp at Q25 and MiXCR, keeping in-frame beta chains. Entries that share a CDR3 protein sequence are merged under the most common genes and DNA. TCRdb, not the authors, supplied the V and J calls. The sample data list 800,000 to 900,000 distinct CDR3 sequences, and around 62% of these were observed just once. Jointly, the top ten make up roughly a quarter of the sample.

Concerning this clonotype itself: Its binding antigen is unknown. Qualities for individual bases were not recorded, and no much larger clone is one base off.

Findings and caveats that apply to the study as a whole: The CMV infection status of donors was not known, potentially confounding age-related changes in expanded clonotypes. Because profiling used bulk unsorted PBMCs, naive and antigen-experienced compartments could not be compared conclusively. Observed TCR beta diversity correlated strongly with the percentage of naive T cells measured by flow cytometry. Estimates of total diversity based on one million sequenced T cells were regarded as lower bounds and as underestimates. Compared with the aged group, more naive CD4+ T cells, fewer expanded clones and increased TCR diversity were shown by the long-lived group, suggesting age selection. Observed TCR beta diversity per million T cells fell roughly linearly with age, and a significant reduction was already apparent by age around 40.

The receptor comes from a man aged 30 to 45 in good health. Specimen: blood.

DNA sequence: TGTGCCAGCAGCCCCCGGGGTAGCGGGCGAGTCACCGGGGAGCTGTTTTTT. This encodes CASSPRGSGRVTGELFF. The rearrangement combines TRBV3-1 with TRBJ2-2, with 7 central nucleotides matching TRBD2. Unmatched junction bases come to 12, with V trimmed by 4 bases and J by 4 bases. The CDR3 runs 17 amino acids, cysteine and phenylalanine included. Solely the CDR3 DNA is kept, with 51 bases framed from the first base. Per the germline V gene (reference sequence), LGHDT is the CDR1 and YNNKEL is the CDR2.